Presented here are 23 T cell receptor beta chains from one specimen sequenced in a study of blood T cell repertoires in COVID-19. Libraries were prepared by immunoSEQ multiplex PCR; TCRdb keeps only in-frame clonotypes and omits some of them. The data hold about 60,000 clones, with approximately 90% observed a single time. Sequencing input: peripheral blood. Receptor source: a man aged 60-69 years with acute or convalescent COVID-19.

This clone occurred once. The chain links TRBV5-5 to TRBJ2-7; the match to TRBD1 covers 12 bases. The CDR3 is 18 residues long. Germline CDR1 reads SGHKS; CDR2 reads YYEKEE (reference sequence). The ends lost 4 bases at V and 0 bases at J; junction bases unmatched: 11. The CDR3 DNA is TGTGCCAGCAGCCCGGGACAGGGGGCCCGACCTACCTCCTACGAGCAGTACTTC. It yields the protein CASSPGQGARPTSYEQYF.

The chain carries TRBV28 and TRBJ2-7; D gene ambiguous. This CDR3 has 12 amino acids. V shed 6 bases and J shed 3 bases, with 9 bases lying between them. CDR1 and CDR2 from the germline V gene are MDHEN and SYDVKM. Here the CDR3 DNA reads TGTGCCAGCAGCCAACACAACTACGAGCAGTACTTC. This translates into CASSQHNYEQYF. The full variable domain, its missing parts supplied by reference TRBV28 and TRBJ2-7, is DVKVTQSSRYLVKRTGEKVFLECVQDMDHENMFWYRQDPGLGLRLIYFSYDVKMKEKGDIPEGYSVSREKKERFSLILESASTNQTSMYLCASSQHNYEQYFGPGTRLTVT.

The chain has TRBV5-6 and TRBJ1-2; TRBD1 aligns across 8 bases. CDR1 and CDR2 (germline): SGHDT, YYEEEE. V dropped 6 bases and J dropped 0; count of bases not matched to a gene: 7. The CDR3 totals 15 residues. The CDR3 nucleotides read TGTGCCAGCACCCAAGACAGGGGTCCTAACTATGGCTACACCTTC. The encoded protein is CASTQDRGPNYGYTF.

V is TRBV24-1 and J is TRBJ1-1; D remains unclear. Per germline, CDR1 KGHDR and CDR2 SFDVKD. This CDR3 is built from 9 residues. V shed 9 bases and J shed 6 bases, with 4 bases lying between them. This chain's CDR3 is CATRAEAFF. DNA of the CDR3: TGTGCCACCCGGGCTGAAGCTTTCTTT.

This chain uses TRBV5-1 with TRBJ2-2; a possible D gene is TRBD1 (5 bases). In germline, CDR1 is SGHRS, CDR2 YFSETQ. The CDR3 has 15 amino acids. The V gene lost 1 base and the J gene lost 6 bases, with 13 bases spanning the gap. In DNA, the CDR3 is TGCGCCAGCAGCTTGCAGGGAAGGGTGGCCGGGGAGCTGTTTTTT. Residues: CASSLQGRVAGELFF. Filled out from reference TRBV5-1 and TRBJ2-2, the complete variable domain reads KAGVTQTPRYLIKTRGQQVTLSCSPISGHRSVSWYQQTPGQGLQFLFEYFSETQRNKGNFPGRFSGRQFSNSRSEMNVSTLELGDSALYLCASSLQGRVAGELFFGEGSRLTVL.

The rearrangement joins TRBV6-6 to TRBJ2-7, with D possibly being TRBD1 (6 bases). Germline CDR1 MNHNY, CDR2 SVGAGI (reference sequence). Deletions cut 6 bases from V and 2 bases from J, with 11 bases between. CDR3 length equals 13 residues. The CDR3 DNA follows: TGTGCCAGCAGCCGGGACACAACCTACGAGCAGTACTTC. Translating gives CASSRDTTYEQYF.

The chain carries TRBV7-3 and TRBJ1-1; D is ambiguous. The V gene's germline CDR1 is SGHTA and CDR2 FQGTGA. The V end lost 5 bases, the J end lost 4 bases, and 20 bases lay between the germline ends. The CDR3 spans 16 residues. The CDR3 region is CASSPALGPSGTEAFF. The CDR3 DNA reads as TGTGCCAGCAGCCCAGCCCTCGGCCCTTCGGGCACTGAAGCTTTCTTT.

This chain uses TRBV7-9 with TRBJ2-7, with D possibly being TRBD2 (5 bases). V lost 7 bases to trimming and J lost 2 bases, with 18 bases between them. The CDR3 spans 15 residues. In germline, CDR1 is SEHNR, CDR2 FQNEAQ (reference sequence). This CDR3 reads CASTPLTTPTYEQYF. Written as DNA, the CDR3 is TGTGCCAGCACCCCCCTGACTACCCCGACCTACGAGCAGTACTTC.

The chain employs TRBV19 and TRBJ1-4; unclear D gene. V was pared by 5 bases and J by 5 bases, with 9 bases between. The V gene's germline CDR1 is LNHDA and CDR2 SQIVND (reference sequence). CDR3 length: 13 amino acids. As DNA, the CDR3 is TGTGCCAGTAGTTCTACGGAGAATGAAAAACTGTTTTTT. This sequence encodes CASSSTENEKLFF.

The rearrangement links TRBV6-5 to TRBJ2-1, with TRBD2 matching over 8 bases. J lost 9 bases, V lost 2 bases, and 12 bases had no gene match. From germline, CDR1 is MNHEY and CDR2 SVGAGI. The CDR3 length is 16 residues. CDR3 sequence: CASSYDPGGTTGEQFF. CDR3 DNA: TGTGCCAGCAGTTACGATCCGGGAGGGACTACGGGTGAGCAGTTCTTC.

The V and J genes are TRBV6-5 and TRBJ2-1; tentative D call: TRBD2 (5 bases). This CDR3 is built from 13 residues. Trimming pared 7 bases from V and 8 bases from J, leaving 15 bases between. Germline V gene lookup returns CDR1 MNHEY and CDR2 SVGAGI. This CDR3 is CASTGRGLDEQFF. CDR3 DNA sequence: TGTGCCAGCACAGGCAGAGGACTCGATGAGCAGTTCTTC.

This sequence joins TRBV11-2 and TRBJ1-3; D gene uncertain. The V end was cut by 1 base, the J end by 0 bases, with 7 bases between. Germline CDR1 is SGHAT and CDR2 is FQNNGV. This CDR3 is built from 15 residues. The CDR3 reads CASSLADFSGNTIYF. The CDR3 DNA sequence: TGTGCCAGCAGCTTAGCGGACTTCTCTGGAAACACCATATATTTT.

This clone was observed a single time. The V call is TRBV28, the J call TRBJ1-1, with a tentative D call TRBD1 (6 bases). The V and J ends lost 5 bases and 2 bases respectively, with 15 bases between them. Looked up from germline, CDR1 is MDHEN and CDR2 is SYDVKM. This CDR3 region has 15 residues. CDR3 sequence (DNA): TGTGCCAGCAGTGAATTAAACAGGGTTAACACTGAAGCTTTCTTT. It codes for CASSELNRVNTEAFF.

The chain joins TRBV4-3 to TRBJ1-1; D is undetermined. Germline V gene sequence: CDR1 LGHNA, CDR2 YSLEER. This CDR3 is 15 amino acids long. V was shortened by 1 base and J by 0 bases, with 9 bases between the two germline ends. The CDR3 DNA sequence: TGCGCCAGCAGCCAAGGTTATCGGTTGAACACTGAAGCTTTCTTT. This translates into CASSQGYRLNTEAFF.

In its sample, this clone was seen a few times. The chain is built from TRBV5-1 and TRBJ2-7, with 10 bases identical to TRBD1. CDR1 is SGHRS, CDR2 YFSETQ, per germline. Losses at the gene ends were 0 bases for V and 5 bases for J; bases not matched to a gene: 5. This CDR3 region has 15 residues. The CDR3 sequence: CASSLGFGTGDEQYF. DNA for the CDR3: TGCGCCAGCAGCTTGGGGTTCGGGACAGGGGACGAGCAGTACTTC. Drawing the rest from reference TRBV5-1 and TRBJ2-7, the complete variable domain is KAGVTQTPRYLIKTRGQQVTLSCSPISGHRSVSWYQQTPGQGLQFLFEYFSETQRNKGNFPGRFSGRQFSNSRSEMNVSTLELGDSALYLCASSLGFGTGDEQYFGPGTRLTVT.

CDR3 loop: CASRSHSGANVLTF. In DNA, the CDR3 is TGTGCCAGTAGGAGTCACTCTGGGGCCAACGTCCTGACTTTC. V and J are TRBV19 and TRBJ2-6; D remains ambiguous. With 6 bases removed from V and 0 bases from J, the gap between germline ends came to 6 bases. The germline CDR1 and CDR2 sequences are LNHDA and SQIVND (reference sequence). The CDR3 sequence is 14 residues long. Drawing the rest from reference TRBV19 and TRBJ2-6, the complete variable domain is DGGITQSPKYLFRKEGQNVTLSCEQNLNHDAMYWYRQDPGQGLRLIYYSQIVNDFQKGDIAEGYSVSREKKESFPLTVTSAQKNPTAFYLCASRSHSGANVLTFGAGSRLTVL.

Notes on this clone: The DNA is omitted, as the CDR3 cannot be located on it reliably, and the CDR3 follows TCRdb's listing. The chain couples TRBV12-3 or TRBV12-4 to TRBJ1-1; the D call TRBD1 from the table was never checked on the DNA. The CDR3 length is 12 residues, termini included. Here the CDR3 reads CASSSSDRQAFF.

The chain joins TRBV5-6 to TRBJ2-1; 13 bases fit TRBD2. Germline V lookup: CDR1 SGHDT, CDR2 YYEEEE. The CDR3 extends over 15 amino acids. V dropped 4 bases and J dropped 9; count of bases not matched to a gene: 7. CDR3 sequence (DNA): TGTGCCAGCAGCCGAGGGACTAGCGGGATCGGTGAGCAGTTCTTC. This translates into CASSRGTSGIGEQFF.

The chain combines TRBV6-5 with TRBJ2-7; D might be TRBD1 (7 bases). The CDR3 contains 15 residues. Looked up from germline, CDR1 is MNHEY and CDR2 is SVGAGI. Trimming removed 5 bases at V and 2 bases at J, with 16 bases between. Here the CDR3 reads CASSRRGRGTYEQYF. Written as DNA, the CDR3 is TGTGCCAGCAGTCGGAGGGGGCGGGGAACCTACGAGCAGTACTTC.

The V gene is TRBV10-3, the J gene TRBJ2-2; 8 bases are a match to TRBD2. Germline V gene lookup returns CDR1 ENHRY and CDR2 SYGVKD. This CDR3 has 20 amino acids. J lost 1 base, V lost 4 bases, and 17 bases had no gene match. This CDR3 reads CAISGPRLWLAGMNTGELFF. The CDR3 DNA reads TGTGCCATCAGTGGTCCTCGGCTTTGGTTAGCGGGAATGAACACCGGGGAGCTGTTTTTT.

The chain carries TRBV29-1 and TRBJ1-1; 9 bases align to TRBD1. Germline values: CDR1 SQVTM, CDR2 ANQGSEA. V dropped 7 bases and J dropped 4; count of bases not matched to a gene: 13. The CDR3 covers 15 residues. CDR3 coding DNA: TGCAGCGCCGTCCCGGGACAGGGATGGATCACTGAAGCTTTCTTT. It translates to CSAVPGQGWITEAFF. Using reference TRBV29-1 and TRBJ1-1 for the parts outside the CDR3, the full variable domain is SAVISQKPSRDICQRGTSLTIQCQVDSQVTMMFWYRQQPGQSLTLIATANQGSEATYESGFVIDKFPISRPNLTFSTLTVSNMSPEDSSIYLCSAVPGQGWITEAFFGQGTRLTVV.

This chain connects TRBV10-3 to TRBJ2-1; D possibly corresponds to TRBD1 (8 bases). The CDR3 loop spans 16 amino acids. Trimming pared 7 bases from V and 2 bases from J, leaving 18 bases between. Germline-derived CDR1 and CDR2 are ENHRY and SYGVKD. CDR3 loop: CAITTNRGGAYNEQFF. For the CDR3, the DNA is TGTGCCATCACAACAAACAGGGGGGGCGCCTACAATGAGCAGTTCTTC.

The CDR3 spells CASSPWGSGRETQYF. In nucleotides, the CDR3 is TGTGCCAGCAGCCCCTGGGGTAGCGGGAGGGAGACCCAGTACTTC. The V call is TRBV5-4, the J call TRBJ2-5; 10 nucleotides match TRBD2. CDR3 length: 15 residues. The germline CDR1 and CDR2 sequences are SGHNT and YYREEE (reference sequence). The J segment lost 5 bases and the V segment lost 4 bases, leaving 8 bases of the junction unmatched.